This TCR beta chain was sequenced during a study of T-cell memory formation after mild COVID-19. The wider study: Among the donors, TCR clusters were largely specific to each donor.

This clonotype was detected only a few times. Germline V gives CDR1 SGDLS, CDR2 YYNGEE. The CDR3 consists of 14 residues. V was pared by 0 bases and J by 2 bases, with 7 bases between. TCRdb analysed the 5' RACE reads with MiXCR anew, one entry per CDR3 protein. The table lists some 490,000 distinct CDR3 sequences, 15% to 20% of them singletons. The gene calls are TRBV9 and TRBJ2-3; no clear D. This TCR derives from an adult woman who had mild COVID-19 (a few samples of this study predate the infection). Cell type and time point are not known. Sequencing was carried out using PBMCs or a T cell subset sorted from them (not recorded which). The CDR3 coding sequence is TGTGCCAGCAGCGTAGGGGCCGACACAGATACGCAGTATTTT. Its translation: CASSVGADTDTQYF. The whole variable domain, remainder taken from reference TRBV9 and TRBJ2-3, is DSGVTQTPKHLITATGQRVTLRCSPRSGDLSVYWYQQSLDQGLQFLIQYYNGEERAKGNILERFSAQQFPDLHSELNLSSLELGDSALYFCASSVGADTDTQYFGPGTRLTVL.